This T cell receptor (beta chain) was observed in a study of cytomegalovirus exposure and HLA in healthy donors. Study results and caveats: A previous analysis found most TCR beta V segments productive roughly 87% or roughly 30% of the time.

A word on this clone: Its antigen is not identified.

Primers included in the PCR were 60 Vbeta and 13 Jbeta primers. The table came from immunoSEQ multiplex PCR; TCRdb's copy has only in-frame clones and leaves some out. The table lists about 88,000 clones, 55% to 75% of them singletons. J was trimmed by 7 bases and V by 0 bases; bases with no gene match: 13. This CDR3 is built from 18 residues. Germline CDR1 reads SGDLS; CDR2 reads YYNGEE. The sample was PBMCs. The TCR originated in a woman aged 18-29 years in good health and CMV-seropositive. The V and J genes are TRBV9 and TRBJ2-1; TRBD2 matches at 10 bases. The CDR3 here is CASSVVGLAGALGNEQFF. CDR3 in DNA: TGTGCCAGCAGCGTAGTAGGCCTAGCGGGAGCCCTGGGAAATGAGCAGTTCTTC.